The 9 T cell receptor beta chains presented below share a single source sample, sequenced in a study of T cell responses to AZD1222 COVID-19 vaccine. Generated by immunoSEQ multiplex PCR, the TCRdb table keeps only in-frame clones and is missing some. The sample shows approximately 150,000 clones, 80% to 95% of them seen only once. Here the sequenced sample was peripheral blood, taken on day 0 of AZD1222 vaccination. Receptors originate from an adult in good health.

The chain recombines TRBV7-3 with TRBJ2-3, with 16 positions matching TRBD2. The CDR3 totals 17 residues. Per germline, CDR1 SGHTA and CDR2 FQGTGA. V shed 4 bases and J 3 bases; nucleotides not matched to a gene: 4. The CDR3 DNA sequence: TGTGCCAGCAGCTCGGGACTAGCGGGGGGGCCGACAGATACGCAGTATTTT. Its translation is CASSSGLAGGPTDTQYF. The variable domain in full, with the rest retrieved from reference TRBV7-3 and TRBJ2-3, is GAGVSQTPSNKVTEKGKYVELRCDPISGHTALYWYRQSLGQGPEFLIYFQGTGAADDSGLPNDRFFAVRPEGSVSTLKIQRTERGDSAVYLCASSSGLAGGPTDTQYFGPGTRLTVL.

V gene TRBV19 combines with J gene TRBJ2-2; TRBD2 aligns across 8 bases. CDR1 and CDR2 (germline): LNHDA, SQIVND (reference sequence). The J segment lost 8 bases and the V segment lost 4 bases, leaving 18 bases of the junction unmatched. This CDR3 region has 18 residues. CDR3 protein: CASSNTGTRALRWGELFF. DNA for the CDR3: TGTGCCAGTAGTAACACCGGGACTAGGGCCCTCCGATGGGGGGAGCTGTTTTTT.

The chain uses TRBV4-1 and TRBJ1-3; 7 bases line up with TRBD1. Germline-derived CDR1 and CDR2 are MGHRA and YSYEKL. The CDR3 has 18 amino acids. J gave up 0 bases and V 1 base, and 9 bases lay outside the gene matches. For the CDR3, the DNA is TGCGCCAGCAGCCAAGGGAGACAGGGACTCAACTCTGGAAACACCATATATTTT. Protein sequence: CASSQGRQGLNSGNTIYF.

This sequence joins TRBV4-2 and TRBJ1-6; no clear D. This CDR3 has 15 amino acids. Trimming stripped 1 base from V and 6 bases from J, with 10 bases between. CDR1 is LGHNA, CDR2 YNFKEQ, per germline. The chain's CDR3 is CASSQGINSNSPLHF. CDR3 sequence (DNA): TGTGCCAGCAGCCAAGGGATAAACTCTAATTCACCCCTCCACTTT.

The chain has TRBV5-1 and TRBJ1-1; no clear D gene. Per the germline V gene, CDR1 is SGHRS and CDR2 is YFSETQ. The CDR3 is made up of 13 amino acids. V lost 2 bases and J 5 bases, leaving 10 bases between the germline ends. The CDR3 sequence: CASSLEGNTEAFF. The CDR3 bases are TGCGCCAGCAGCTTAGAAGGGAATACTGAAGCTTTCTTT.

This chain connects TRBV7-3 to TRBJ2-3; a possible D gene is TRBD2 (6 bases). The CDR3 spans 15 residues. CDR1 is SGHTA and CDR2 is FQGTGA in the germline V gene. The V end lost 5 bases, the J end lost 0 bases, and 12 bases lay between the germline ends. The CDR3 spells CASSRSGTSTDTQYF. The CDR3 region has the DNA TGTGCCAGCAGCCGCTCCGGGACTAGCACAGATACGCAGTATTTT.

This rearrangement joins TRBV4-3 to TRBJ2-1; 8 bases are a match to TRBD2. The V and J ends lost 0 bases and 4 bases, in that order; junction bases with no gene match: 5. The CDR3 has 16 amino acids. The V gene's germline CDR1 is LGHNA and CDR2 YSLEER. CDR3 sequence reads: CASSQDRTSTYNEQFF. CDR3 sequence (DNA): TGCGCCAGCAGCCAAGACAGGACTAGCACTTACAATGAGCAGTTCTTC.

This chain joins TRBV7-2 and TRBJ2-2; D uncertain. The germline CDR1 and CDR2 sequences are SGHTA and FQGNSA. The V and J ends lost 1 base and 7 bases respectively, with 7 bases between them. The CDR3 covers 13 residues. CDR3 nucleotide sequence: TGTGCCAGCAGCTTAGTATCAGTCGGGGAGCTGTTTTTT. Translated, it gives CASSLVSVGELFF.

The V and J genes are TRBV30 and TRBJ1-5; 8 positions match TRBD1. After removal of 2 bases from V and 3 bases from J, the junction contained 6 bases not matched to a gene. Per the germline V gene, CDR1 is GTSNPN and CDR2 is SVGIG (reference sequence). The CDR3 covers 15 residues. The CDR3 spells CAWSLGQGHNQPQHF. In DNA, the CDR3 is TGTGCCTGGAGTCTTGGACAGGGCCACAATCAGCCCCAGCATTTT. Complete variable domain (other parts from reference TRBV30 and TRBJ1-5): SQTIHQWPATLVQPVGSPLSLECTVEGTSNPNLYWYRQAAGRGLQLLFYSVGIGQISSEVPQNLSASRPQDRQFILSSKKLLLSDSGFYLCAWSLGQGHNQPQHFGDGTRLSIL.